The rows below give T cell receptor beta chains drawn from one sample of a study of blood T cell repertoires in COVID-19. This table comes from immunoSEQ multiplex PCR, and its TCRdb copy is limited to in-frame clones, with some not included. This sample carries around 150,000 clones, around 81% of them seen once, and the ten largest clones take 11%. The source material was peripheral blood. The receptor set was obtained from a man aged 60-69 years with active or convalescent COVID-19. Each CDR3 is given with its conserved first and last residue. D genes are given only for firm matches. The size entry is marked missing in some rows and otherwise reads once, few, many or a size class.

-	TRBV4-2	-	TRBJ2-5	13	CASSPSNQETQYF	TGTGCCAGCAGCCCGTCTAACCAAGAGACCCAGTACTTC
-	TRBV11-1	TRBD1	TRBJ2-5	14	CASSASQGAETQYF	TGTGCCAGCAGCGCTTCACAGGGGGCAGAGACCCAGTACTTC
-	TRBV4-2	TRBD1	TRBJ1-6	15	CASSQESTGNSPLHF	TGTGCCAGCAGCCAAGAATCGACAGGGAATTCACCCCTCCACTTT
-	TRBV5-1	-	TRBJ1-1	13	CASSQGQNTEAFF	TGCGCCAGCAGCCAAGGACAAAACACTGAAGCTTTCTTT
-	TRBV2	-	TRBJ2-7	14	CASTRTRSTYEQYF	TGTGCCAGCACCCGAACCCGATCAACATACGAGCAGTACTTC
-	TRBV6-5	TRBD1	TRBJ1-2	14	CASSYRQGSYGYTF	TGTGCCAGCAGTTATCGACAGGGGAGCTATGGCTACACCTTC
-	TRBV18	-	TRBJ2-3	14	CASSPEVATDTQYF	TGTGCCAGCTCACCAGAGGTAGCGACAGATACGCAGTATTTT
-	TRBV7-9	-	TRBJ2-5	14	CASSSQVVWETQYF	TGTGCCAGCAGTTCACAGGTTGTGTGGGAGACCCAGTACTTC
-	TRBV5-1	-	TRBJ2-3	13	CASSLDIGDTQYF	TGCGCCAGCAGCTTGGATATCGGGGATACGCAGTATTTT
-	TRBV6-5	-	TRBJ2-7	15	CASNPAGKGTYEQYF	TGTGCCAGCAATCCCGCCGGGAAGGGAACCTACGAGCAGTACTTC
-	TRBV2	TRBD1	TRBJ1-4	14	CASSTISRRDRLFF	TGTGCCAGCAGTACCATCTCCCGCCGGGACAGGTTGTTTTTT
-	TRBV18	TRBD2	TRBJ2-4	17	CASSPPGLAEAKNIQYF	TGTGCCAGCTCACCCCCGGGACTAGCGGAGGCCAAAAACATTCAGTACTTC
-	TRBV21-1	-	TRBJ2-7	14	CASNPPGQDNEQYF	TGTGCCAGCAACCCCCCGGGACAGGATAACGAGCAGTACTTC
once	TRBV7-2	-	TRBJ2-3	16	CASSLTTNHHTDTQYF	TGTGCCAGCAGCTTAACGACTAACCACCACACAGATACGCAGTATTTT
-	TRBV7-2	-	TRBJ1-6	15	CASSLWASYNSPLHF	TGTGCCAGCAGCTTATGGGCCTCCTATAATTCACCCCTCCACTTT
once	TRBV18	-	TRBJ1-1	14	CASSLGGGNTEAFF	TGTGCCAGCTCCCTGGGAGGGGGAAACACTGAAGCTTTCTTT
-	TRBV3-1/TRBV3-2	TRBD1	TRBJ1-1	16	CASSQDLGQLNTEAFF	TGTGCCAGCAGCCAAGACCTGGGACAGCTAAACACTGAAGCTTTCTTT
-	TRBV11-2	-	TRBJ1-5	15	CASSRDPGSVQPQHF	TGTGCCAGCAGTCGAGACCCGGGATCTGTTCAGCCCCAGCATTTT
-	TRBV5-1	-	TRBJ2-7	14	CASSLYTGVYEQYF	TGCGCCAGCAGCTTGTACACGGGGGTCTACGAGCAGTACTTC
-	TRBV6-4	-	TRBJ1-1	15	CASSRPLRLNTEAFF	TGTGCCAGCAGTCGCCCCCTACGTCTAAACACTGAAGCTTTCTTT
-	TRBV19	TRBD1	TRBJ2-3	14	CASSRDRVTDTQYF	TGTGCCAGTAGCCGGGACAGGGTCACAGATACGCAGTATTTT
-	TRBV7-2	TRBD1	TRBJ1-2	16	CASSLEGQGAYGGYTF	TGTGCCAGCAGCTTAGAGGGACAGGGAGCCTACGGAGGCTACACCTTC
-	TRBV5-1	-	TRBJ1-4	15	CASSLDPGVEEKLFF	TGCGCCAGCAGCTTGGATCCGGGGGTGGAAGAAAAACTGTTTTTT
-	TRBV5-1	-	TRBJ1-3	17	CASSGEAGLSSGNTIYF	TGCGCCAGCAGCGGGGAAGCCGGACTCAGCTCTGGAAACACCATATATTTT
-	TRBV18	-	TRBJ2-3	13	CASSPPAPPTQYF	TGTGCCAGCTCACCACCAGCTCCCCCTACGCAGTATTTT
-	TRBV24-1	TRBD2	TRBJ2-1	18	CATSGFRTSGGEDNEQFF	TGTGCCACCAGTGGTTTCAGGACTAGCGGGGGAGAGGACAATGAGCAGTTCTTC
-	TRBV9	TRBD2	TRBJ2-7	15	CASSVGLAGVYEQYF	TGTGCCAGCAGCGTAGGACTAGCGGGAGTTTACGAGCAGTACTTC
once	TRBV6-5	TRBD1	TRBJ1-2	15	CASSFERQGNYGYTF	TGTGCCAGCAGTTTCGAGAGACAGGGTAACTATGGCTACACCTTC
-	TRBV6-5	-	TRBJ1-1	12	CASSYYQGEAFF	TGTGCCAGCAGTTACTATCAGGGGGAAGCTTTCTTT
-	TRBV6-6	-	TRBJ1-6	15	CASSYDTGLASPLHF	TGTGCCAGCAGTTACGACACAGGGTTGGCTTCACCCCTCCACTTT
-	TRBV5-1	-	TRBJ1-2	13	CASSLPGEGGYTF	TGCGCCAGCAGCTTGCCAGGGGAAGGAGGCTACACCTTC
-	TRBV6-4	TRBD1	TRBJ2-1	16	CASSDSWQGANNEQFF	TGTGCCAGCAGTGACTCGTGGCAGGGGGCCAACAATGAGCAGTTCTTC
-	TRBV6-5	-	TRBJ1-2	11	CANQQGWGYTF	TGTGCCAACCAGCAGGGTTGGGGCTACACCTTC
-	TRBV10-3	-	TRBJ2-7	14	CASKESGEPYEQYF	TGTGCCTCTAAGGAGTCGGGGGAACCCTACGAGCAGTACTTC
-	TRBV7-2	-	TRBJ1-6	12	CASSTGLSPLHF	TGTGCCAGCAGTACAGGGTTGTCACCCCTCCACTTT
-	TRBV19	TRBD1	TRBJ2-7	15	CASSINRQGATEQYF	TGTGCCAGTAGTATAAATCGGCAGGGGGCTACCGAGCAGTACTTC
few	TRBV5-6	TRBD1	TRBJ2-3	15	CASSLRDRGLYTQYF	TGTGCCAGCAGCCTCCGGGACAGGGGGCTATATACGCAGTATTTT
-	TRBV2	TRBD1	TRBJ1-5	16	CASSDSTGGSNQPQHF	TGTGCCAGCAGTGATTCGACAGGGGGTTCCAATCAGCCCCAGCATTTT
-	TRBV19	-	TRBJ1-1	13	CASSMRGPTEAFF	TGTGCCAGTAGTATGCGGGGACCCACTGAAGCTTTCTTT
few	TRBV6-5	-	TRBJ2-7	15	CASSYSAAVAYEQYF	TGTGCCAGCAGTTACTCAGCGGCGGTTGCCTACGAGCAGTACTTC